Below, 28 T cell receptor beta chains from the same sample are listed, as sequenced in a study of cytomegalovirus exposure and HLA in healthy donors. PCR involved 60 Vbeta and 13 Jbeta primers. This table comes from immunoSEQ multiplex PCR, and its TCRdb copy is limited to in-frame clones, with some not included. Of roughly 140,000 clones listed, 75% to 85% are singletons. Sample: PBMCs. The source is a man aged 35 to 55 in good health and CMV-seronegative.

The chain links TRBV5-1 to TRBJ2-1; 10 positions match TRBD2. Germline loops: CDR1 SGHRS, CDR2 YFSETQ. The J segment lost 9 bases and the V segment lost 0 bases, leaving 9 bases of the junction unmatched. The CDR3 consists of 16 residues. CDR3 loop: CASSLASSGGAFEQFF. The CDR3 DNA is TGCGCCAGCAGCTTGGCGAGCAGCGGGGGGGCCTTTGAGCAGTTCTTC.

V and J are TRBV29-1 and TRBJ2-6, with D possibly being TRBD1 (6 bases). This CDR3 spans 14 amino acids. CDR1 and CDR2 from the germline V gene are SQVTM and ANQGSEA. V was pared by 6 bases and J by 4 bases, with 13 bases between. CDR3 sequence: CSVGDRQGANVLTF. The CDR3 bases are TGCAGCGTGGGTGACAGGCAGGGGGCCAACGTCCTGACTTTC. Full variable domain (rest looked up from reference TRBV29-1 and TRBJ2-6): SAVISQKPSRDICQRGTSLTIQCQVDSQVTMMFWYRQQPGQSLTLIATANQGSEATYESGFVIDKFPISRPNLTFSTLTVSNMSPEDSSIYLCSVGDRQGANVLTFGAGSRLTVL.

The chain joins TRBV7-2 to TRBJ2-2; TRBD1 agrees at 7 bases. This CDR3 contains 13 residues. Germline V gives CDR1 SGHTA, CDR2 FQGNSA. V was pared by 6 bases and J by 5 bases, with 3 bases of the junction left unmatched. CDR3 protein: CASRLQGTGELFF. The CDR3 region has the DNA TGTGCCAGCAGACTACAGGGGACCGGGGAGCTGTTTTTT.

This clone occurred a few times. The chain combines TRBV19 with TRBJ1-1; 8 bases fit TRBD1. The CDR3 totals 14 residues. V dropped 5 bases and J dropped 2; count of bases not matched to a gene: 4. Germline V gives CDR1 LNHDA, CDR2 SQIVND (reference sequence). In DNA, the CDR3 is TGTGCCAGTAGTCGGGACAGGAGAAACACTGAAGCTTTCTTT. Its protein product is CASSRDRRNTEAFF.

This chain links TRBV2 with TRBJ1-5; no firm D call. The germline V and J ends were trimmed by 6 bases and 3 bases, with 12 bases remaining between them. Germline assignment: CDR1 SNHLY and CDR2 FYNNEI. The CDR3 is made up of 14 amino acids. CDR3 loop: CASRAAEANQPQHF. Here the CDR3 DNA reads TGTGCCAGCAGGGCGGCGGAGGCCAATCAGCCCCAGCATTTT.

The rearrangement joins TRBV5-1 to TRBJ2-1; D might be TRBD1 (5 bases). CDR3 length: 14 residues. Trimming took 0 bases from V and 5 from J, leaving 9 bases between them. The germline V gene has CDR1 SGHRS and CDR2 YFSETQ. This CDR3 is CASSLVVGDNEQFF. For the CDR3, the DNA is TGCGCCAGCAGCTTGGTTGTAGGGGACAATGAGCAGTTCTTC.

This chain uses TRBV4-2 with TRBJ2-3, with D maybe TRBD2 (6 bases). CDR1 and CDR2 (germline): LGHNA, YNFKEQ. The CDR3 consists of 15 residues. The V end lost 0 bases, the J end lost 7 bases, and 14 bases lay between the germline ends. CDR3 sequence: CASSQDPDYENTQYF. The CDR3 coding sequence is TGTGCCAGCAGCCAAGACCCGGACTATGAGAATACGCAGTATTTT.

The chain is built from TRBV5-1 and TRBJ2-5; 9 bases map to TRBD2. With V trimmed by 4 bases and J by 11 bases, 15 bases remained unmatched. Germline V gene sequence: CDR1 SGHRS, CDR2 YFSETQ. The CDR3 has 15 amino acids. The chain's CDR3 is CASSPRGAGGDEQYF. As DNA, the CDR3 is TGCGCCAGCAGCCCCCGGGGAGCGGGGGGTGATGAGCAGTACTTC.

Here the CDR3 DNA reads TGCGCCAGCAGTGAGACAGCCTCATTTGAAGCTTTCTTT. It yields the protein CASSETASFEAFF. The J gene is TRBJ1-1, the V gene TRBV5-1; weak D call: TRBD1 (5 bases). Germline V lookup: CDR1 SGHRS, CDR2 YFSETQ. V was clipped by 5 bases and J by 7 bases, with 15 bases between them. The CDR3 length is 13 residues.

V gene TRBV5-1 combines with J gene TRBJ1-6; D may be TRBD1 (5 bases). CDR3 length: 15 amino acids. The V end lost 5 bases, the J end lost 8 bases, and 17 bases lay between the germline ends. Germline V lookup: CDR1 SGHRS, CDR2 YFSETQ. CDR3 bases: TGCGCCAGCAGTTACAGGCCCCAATTGGATTCACCCCTCCACTTT. It encodes CASSYRPQLDSPLHF.

The rearrangement joins TRBV7-9 to TRBJ1-5, with unresolved D. Germline V CDR1 and CDR2: SEHNR, FQNEAQ (reference sequence). CDR3 length equals 13 residues. Trimming cost V 0 bases and J 6 bases, with 6 bases left between them. CDR3 loop: CASSLAGPQPQHF. Here the CDR3 DNA reads TGTGCCAGCAGCTTAGCTGGGCCTCAGCCCCAGCATTTT. Drawing the rest from reference TRBV7-9 and TRBJ1-5, the complete variable domain is DTGVSQNPRHKITKRGQNVTFRCDPISEHNRLYWYRQTLGQGPEFLTYFQNEAQLEKSRLLSDRFSAERPKGSFSTLEIQRTEQGDSAMYLCASSLAGPQPQHFGDGTRLSIL.

The rearrangement joins TRBV7-9 to TRBJ1-2; possibly TRBD1 for D (5 bases). The V gene lost 4 bases and the J gene lost 4 bases, with 19 bases spanning the gap. CDR1 is SEHNR and CDR2 is FQNEAQ in the germline V gene (reference sequence). The CDR3 loop spans 16 amino acids. The CDR3 DNA is TGTGCCAGCAGCTCGTCCATCGGCAGGGCAGGCTATGGCTACACCTTC. Protein: CASSSSIGRAGYGYTF.

The V call is TRBV6-6, the J call TRBJ2-7, with TRBD2 identical over 8 bases. J gave up 5 bases and V 2 bases, and 8 bases lay outside the gene matches. The CDR3 is 15 residues long. Per germline, CDR1 MNHNY and CDR2 SVGAGI (reference sequence). CDR3: CASSYLPGGTDEQYF. The CDR3 DNA follows: TGTGCCAGCAGTTACCTCCCGGGGGGGACGGACGAGCAGTACTTC.

About this clone: The same CDR3 arises from other DNA sequences in this sample as well. The chain couples TRBV6-1 to TRBJ1-1; D is unclear. Germline V lookup: CDR1 MNHNS, CDR2 SASEGT. The CDR3 contains 12 residues. The V end lost 5 bases, the J end lost 0 bases, and 4 bases lay between the germline ends. CDR3 coding DNA: TGTGCCAGCAGTCCAATGAACACTGAAGCTTTCTTT. This gives the protein CASSPMNTEAFF.

This clone was seen a single time. CDR3 coding DNA: TGTGCCACCACGAGCGAGGGAGCAGCCAAAAACATTCAGTACTTC. Translating gives CATTSEGAAKNIQYF. V gene TRBV6-5 combines with J gene TRBJ2-4; weak D call: TRBD2 (5 bases). The V and J ends lost 10 bases and 0 bases respectively, with 16 bases between them. CDR1 MNHEY and CDR2 SVGAGI come from the germline V gene. The length of the CDR3 is 15 residues.

The rearrangement links TRBV28 to TRBJ1-4; 7 positions agree with TRBD1. Germline V gives CDR1 MDHEN, CDR2 SYDVKM. The CDR3 consists of 14 residues. J lost 7 bases, V lost 3 bases, and 5 bases had no gene match. The CDR3 bases are TGTGCCAGCAGTTTCGGGACAGATCCTGAAAAACTGTTTTTT. This sequence encodes CASSFGTDPEKLFF.

About this clone itself: This sample also contains other DNA sequences that code for the same CDR3. The chain is built from TRBV6-5 and TRBJ1-6, with D possibly matching TRBD1 (6 bases). Germline values: CDR1 MNHEY, CDR2 SVGAGI. The V gene lost 6 bases and the J gene lost 6 bases, with 15 bases spanning the gap. CDR3 length: 15 amino acids. CDR3 sequence: CASRQAGARNSPLHF. The CDR3 bases are TGTGCCAGCAGACAAGCGGGGGCACGTAATTCACCCCTCCACTTT.

CDR3 loop: CASSVTQNTGELFF. CDR3 DNA sequence: TGTGCCAGCAGCGTTACACAGAACACCGGGGAGCTGTTTTTT. The genes are TRBV9 and TRBJ2-2; no clear D gene. Trimming removed 2 bases at V and 1 base at J, with 6 bases between. CDR1 and CDR2 from the germline V gene are SGDLS and YYNGEE. The CDR3 contains 14 residues.

V gene TRBV2 combines with J gene TRBJ1-5; D remains ambiguous. CDR1 and CDR2 (germline): SNHLY, FYNNEI. CDR3 length: 14 residues. Trimming cost V 6 bases and J 0 bases, with 9 bases left between them. DNA of the CDR3: TGTGCCAGCAGCGAACTTTATAGCAATCAGCCCCAGCATTTT. This gives the protein CASSELYSNQPQHF.

The chain combines TRBV4-1 with TRBJ1-1; D perhaps matches TRBD1 (5 bases). The germline CDR1 and CDR2 sequences are MGHRA and YSYEKL. Trimming removed 0 bases from V and 1 base from J, with 9 bases in between. This CDR3 region has 15 residues. CDR3: CASSQDPQGNTEAFF. The CDR3 coding sequence is TGCGCCAGCAGCCAAGATCCCCAGGGGAACACTGAAGCTTTCTTT.

This chain connects TRBV4-1 to TRBJ1-5; TRBD1 might be the D (6 bases). The CDR3 is 15 amino acids. Trimming shortened V by 2 bases and J by 4 bases, and 12 bases separated the two germline ends. Germline CDR1 MGHRA, CDR2 YSYEKL. CDR3 DNA: TGCGCCAGCAGCCAACCGGGGGGGGCAAATCAGCCCCAGCATTTT. Translation gives CASSQPGGANQPQHF.

This chain connects TRBV6-1 to TRBJ2-1; 7 bases align to TRBD2. Germline-derived CDR1 and CDR2 are MNHNS and SASEGT. Trimming cost V 1 base and J 4 bases; bases outside gene matches: 10. The CDR3 spans 17 residues. CDR3 sequence reads: CASSEGHLAAIYNEQFF. The CDR3, as DNA: TGTGCCAGCAGTGAAGGACACCTAGCGGCGATTTACAATGAGCAGTTCTTC.

The chain combines TRBV7-2 with TRBJ2-5, with 9 nucleotides matching TRBD1. The CDR3 spans 14 residues. Trimming took 4 bases from V and 4 from J; bases not matched to a gene: 4. The V gene's germline CDR1 is SGHTA and CDR2 FQGNSA. CDR3 in DNA: TGTGCCAGCAGCTCCGTGACAGGGGGAGAGACCCAGTACTTC. It encodes CASSSVTGGETQYF. The entire variable domain, with the rest obtained from reference TRBV7-2 and TRBJ2-5, is as follows: GAGVSQSPSNKVTEKGKDVELRCDPISGHTALYWYRQSLGQGLEFLIYFQGNSAPDKSGLPSDRFSAERTGGSVSTLTIQRTQQEDSAVYLCASSSVTGGETQYFGPGTRLLVL.

The genes are TRBV28 and TRBJ1-1; tentative D call: TRBD1 (5 bases). V lost 5 bases to trimming and J lost 1 base, with 11 bases between them. Germline loops: CDR1 MDHEN, CDR2 SYDVKM. The CDR3 sequence is 14 residues long. CDR3 amino acids: CASSPQTENTEAFF. The CDR3 region has the DNA TGTGCCAGCAGTCCCCAGACAGAGAACACTGAAGCTTTCTTT.

This chain connects TRBV7-9 to TRBJ2-7; a weak D match, TRBD1 (5 bases). The CDR3 length is 13 residues. Per the germline V gene, CDR1 is SEHNR and CDR2 is FQNEAQ (reference sequence). Trimming took off 4 bases at V and 3 bases at J, with 10 bases between the two ends. CDR3 sequence: CASSSPQGYEQYF. In DNA, the CDR3 is TGTGCCAGCAGCTCCCCTCAGGGCTACGAGCAGTACTTC. The variable domain in full, with the rest retrieved from reference TRBV7-9 and TRBJ2-7, is DTGVSQNPRHKITKRGQNVTFRCDPISEHNRLYWYRQTLGQGPEFLTYFQNEAQLEKSRLLSDRFSAERPKGSFSTLEIQRTEQGDSAMYLCASSSPQGYEQYFGPGTRLTVT.

CDR3 sequence reads: CASSPGTLQETQYF. CDR3 nucleotide sequence: TGCGCCAGCAGCCCCGGGACTTTACAAGAGACCCAGTACTTC. The genes are TRBV5-1 and TRBJ2-5; D possibly corresponds to TRBD2 (6 bases). CDR1 SGHRS and CDR2 YFSETQ come from the germline V gene. The CDR3 extends over 14 amino acids. Trimming removed 4 bases at V and 2 bases at J, with 12 bases between.

This chain links TRBV10-3 with TRBJ2-1; 9 bases are shared with TRBD2. The CDR3 has 15 amino acids. Germline V CDR1 and CDR2: ENHRY, SYGVKD. The junction had 10 bases not matched to a gene; V was cut back by 4 bases and J by 9 bases. CDR3 nucleotide sequence: TGTGCCATCAGTGTGGGCGGGGGGGCCGCCGCTGAGCAGTTCTTC. Residues: CAISVGGGAAAEQFF.

The J gene is TRBJ1-1, the V gene TRBV10-2; D gene ambiguous. V lost 1 base, J lost 5 bases, and 5 bases lay in between. Germline CDR1 is WSHSY and CDR2 is SAAADI. The CDR3 spans 12 residues. CDR3 sequence (DNA): TGCGCCAGCAGTGAGTGGAGAACTGAAGCTTTCTTT. The encoded protein is CASSEWRTEAFF.